One and the same sample provided the 16 T cell receptor beta chains below, sequenced in a study of human T cells and chemical hapten exposure. Stated time point: patch test 1, 2 weeks after DPC sensitization. Treatment here: therapeutic diphenylcyclopropenone sensitization with weekly scalp DPC. MiXCR was run by TCRdb on the RACE reads, yielding one entry per CDR3 protein. The profile shows 180,000 or so distinct CDR3 sequences, around 15% of them singletons. This specimen was whole blood, taken in connection with sensitization to the hapten diphenylcyclopropenone (DPC). The receptors shown here come from a woman aged 30 to 39 with alopecia areata. Some clones in this sample may be carry-over from other donors' samples.

This clonotype has a handful of counts. The gene calls are TRBV12-2 and TRBJ2-2; whether TRBD1, the table's D call, matches the DNA was not checked. TRBV12-2 is given as a pseudogene. The CDR3 sequence is 16 residues long. The CDR3 loop reads CASRLVWAGNTGELFF. For the CDR3, the DNA is TGTGCAAGTCGCTTAGTATGGGCGGGGAACACCGGGGAGCTGTTTTTT.

The chain is built from TRBV29-1 and TRBJ2-3; D is ambiguous. This CDR3 comprises 10 residues. Trimming stripped 8 bases from V and 6 bases from J, with 9 bases between. Per germline, CDR1 SQVTM and CDR2 ANQGSEA. The CDR3 protein is CSTEEDTQYF. The CDR3 region has the DNA TGCAGCACTGAGGAGGATACGCAGTATTTT.

In its sample, this clonotype was seen a few times. The chain employs TRBV28 and TRBJ2-3; D might be TRBD2 (6 bases). Per the germline V gene, CDR1 is MDHEN and CDR2 is SYDVKM. V dropped 9 bases and J dropped 2 bases, with 12 bases sitting between them. This CDR3 has 13 amino acids. CDR3 nucleotides: TGTGCCAGTCGACTAGTCACCACAGATACGCAGTATTTT. This gives the protein CASRLVTTDTQYF.

This chain joins TRBV7-2 and TRBJ1-2; 8 bases line up with TRBD1. The length of the CDR3 is 15 residues. V trimming: 1 base; J trimming: 4 bases; junction bases outside the gene matches: 5. Germline V gene lookup returns CDR1 SGHTA and CDR2 FQGNSA. The DNA of the CDR3 is TGTGCCAGCAGCTTAGGACAGGGGTCCGGCTATGGCTACACCTTC. As protein: CASSLGQGSGYGYTF.

The table lists this clonotype with many counts. The chain couples TRBV30 to TRBJ1-4; unclear D gene. The ends were cut back, 6 bases at V and 8 bases at J, with 10 bases in the middle. This CDR3 is built from 11 residues. Germline V gives CDR1 GTSNPN, CDR2 SVGIG (reference sequence). This CDR3 reads CACKGPEKLFF. The CDR3 DNA sequence: TGTGCCTGCAAGGGCCCCGAAAAACTGTTTTTT.

Only a few counts were recorded for this clonotype. J is TRBJ1-5 and V is TRBV19; TRBD1 might be the D (5 bases). The CDR3 sequence is 15 residues long. Per germline, CDR1 LNHDA and CDR2 SQIVND (reference sequence). Trimming took off 8 bases at V and 0 bases at J, with 14 bases between the two ends. CDR3 loop: CASQPRGISNQPQHF. The CDR3 nucleotides are TGTGCCAGTCAACCTAGGGGTATTAGCAATCAGCCCCAGCATTTT.

About this clonotype itself: A much larger clonotype is one base distant, so this may be a read error. The conserved closing phenylalanine or tryptophan is absent in this CDR3, likely reflecting a read error. The chain is built from TRBV3-1 and TRBJ2-5, with 7 bases identical to TRBD2. The germline gives CDR1 LGHDT, CDR2 YNNKEL (reference sequence). V lost 0 bases to trimming and J lost 4 bases; unmatched junction nucleotides: 2. The CDR3 extends over 14 amino acids. The DNA of the CDR3 is TGTGCCAGCAGCCAAGACGCGGGAGTAGAGACCCAGTACTAC. Amino acid sequence: CASSQDAGVETQYY.

V is TRBV2 and J is TRBJ2-3; D is unclear. Looked up from germline, CDR1 is SNHLY and CDR2 is FYNNEI. Trimming shortened V by 7 bases and J by 4 bases, and 6 bases separated the two germline ends. The CDR3 loop spans 11 amino acids. This CDR3 reads CASKFADTQYF. As DNA, the CDR3 is TGTGCCAGCAAATTCGCAGATACGCAGTATTTT.

The chain couples TRBV5-1 to TRBJ2-7; D call uncertain. The V end lost 5 bases, the J end lost 5 bases, and 20 bases lay between the germline ends. CDR1 SGHRS and CDR2 YFSETQ come from the germline V gene. This CDR3 contains 15 residues. CDR3 protein: CASRKRVAGENEQYF. The CDR3, as DNA: TGCGCCAGCAGAAAAAGGGTGGCAGGTGAGAACGAGCAGTACTTC.

This clonotype occurred many times. The chain combines TRBV27 with TRBJ1-6; 7 nucleotides match TRBD1. This CDR3 spans 15 amino acids. Germline assignment: CDR1 MNHEY and CDR2 SMNVEV (reference sequence). V shed 5 bases, J shed 4 bases, and the junction held 5 bases outside the gene matches. CDR3 region: CASSPRDRYNSPLHF. CDR3 coding DNA: TGTGCCAGCAGTCCCCGGGACAGATATAATTCACCCCTCCACTTT.

The sample holds a few counts of this clonotype. The rearrangement joins TRBV12-3 or TRBV12-4 to TRBJ1-6; possibly TRBD1 for D (6 bases). V dropped 5 bases and J dropped 9 bases, with 11 bases sitting between them. The CDR3 is made up of 13 amino acids. This CDR3 reads CASSPGQRSPLHF. The DNA for the CDR3 is TGTGCCAGCAGTCCCGGACAGCGTTCACCCCTCCACTTT.

The chain carries TRBV11-1 and TRBJ2-5, with a weak D call TRBD1 (5 bases). Per germline, CDR1 SGHAT and CDR2 FQDESV (reference sequence). This CDR3 region has 15 residues. Trimming took 4 bases from V and 2 from J, leaving 14 bases between them. CDR3 sequence reads: CASSSSDRIQETQYF. CDR3 in DNA: TGTGCCAGCAGCTCCAGCGACAGAATTCAAGAGACCCAGTACTTC. Full variable domain (outside the CDR3, taken from reference TRBV11-1 and TRBJ2-5): EAEVAQSPRYKITEKSQAVAFWCDPISGHATLYWYRQILGQGPELLVQFQDESVVDDSQLPKDRFSAERLKGVDSTLKIQPAELGDSAMYLCASSSSDRIQETQYFGPGTRLLVL.

The chain combines TRBV3-1 with TRBJ2-5; D is uncertain. V lost 1 base, J lost 9 bases, and 15 bases lay in between. Germline loops: CDR1 LGHDT, CDR2 YNNKEL (reference sequence). This CDR3 is built from 14 residues. CDR3 in DNA: TGTGCCAGCAGCCAAGTTACTAATCCGGTGGCCCAGTACTTC. Its protein is CASSQVTNPVAQYF.

This clonotype was picked up many times. The chain couples TRBV2 to TRBJ2-1; D is ambiguous. This CDR3 comprises 13 residues. Trimming shortened V by 6 bases and J by 6 bases, and 12 bases separated the two germline ends. Germline loops: CDR1 SNHLY, CDR2 FYNNEI. The CDR3 DNA follows: TGTGCCAGCAGACTGGCCGTCGTCAATGAGCAGTTCTTC. It specifies CASRLAVVNEQFF.

This clonotype was recorded at least ten times. This chain links TRBV7-9 with TRBJ1-3; D not resolved. V was pared by 6 bases and J by 6 bases, with 9 bases between. This CDR3 has 12 residues. CDR1 is SEHNR, CDR2 FQNEAQ, per germline (reference sequence). CDR3 sequence reads: CASSSTQNTIYF. The CDR3 region has the DNA TGTGCCAGCAGTAGTACACAAAACACCATATATTTT.

The chain combines TRBV12-3 or TRBV12-4 with TRBJ1-4, with 8 nucleotides matching TRBD1. The CDR3 runs to 15 residues. The junction had 7 bases not matched to a gene; V was cut back by 6 bases and J by 4 bases. The CDR3 sequence: CASSPQGADNEKLFF. The CDR3, as DNA: TGTGCCAGCAGCCCCCAGGGGGCGGATAATGAAAAACTGTTTTTT.